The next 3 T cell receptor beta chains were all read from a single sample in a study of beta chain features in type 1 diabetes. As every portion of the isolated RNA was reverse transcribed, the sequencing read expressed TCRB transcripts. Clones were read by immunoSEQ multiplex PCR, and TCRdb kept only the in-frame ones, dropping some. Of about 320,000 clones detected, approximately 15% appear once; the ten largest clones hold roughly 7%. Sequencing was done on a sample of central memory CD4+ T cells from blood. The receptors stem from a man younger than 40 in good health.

CDR3 loop: CASSGRLALRDEQYF. The CDR3 DNA reads TGTGCCAGCAGTGGAAGACTAGCTTTGCGTGACGAGCAGTACTTC. The genes are TRBV25-1 and TRBJ2-7; 7 bases line up with TRBD2. V dropped 4 bases and J dropped 5; count of bases not matched to a gene: 11. The CDR3 contains 15 residues. Per germline, CDR1 MGHDK and CDR2 SYGVNS.

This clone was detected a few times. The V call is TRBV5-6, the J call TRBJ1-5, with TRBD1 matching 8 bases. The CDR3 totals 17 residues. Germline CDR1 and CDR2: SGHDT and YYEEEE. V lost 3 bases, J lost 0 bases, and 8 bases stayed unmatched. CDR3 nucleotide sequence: TGTGCCAGCAGCTCGGGACAGGTTCGTCTTAGCAATCAGCCCCAGCATTTT. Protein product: CASSSGQVRLSNQPQHF.

The CDR3 is CASTQGRTPINTEAFF. The CDR3 DNA reads as TGTGCCAGCACTCAAGGCCGGACACCAATCAACACTGAAGCTTTCTTT. The rearrangement joins TRBV2 to TRBJ1-1, with a tentative D call TRBD1 (5 bases). The CDR3 totals 16 residues. Trimming removed 7 bases from V and 2 bases from J, with 20 bases in between. In germline, CDR1 is SNHLY, CDR2 FYNNEI.